Below, one T cell receptor (beta chain) is given with its context. The data derive from a study of T cell clones after liver transplantation. Between the trimmed V and J ends, which lost 7 bases and 9 bases, there was a span of 22 bases. The CDR3 extends over 15 amino acids. Germline CDR1 reads LNHDA; CDR2 reads SQIVND (reference sequence). TCRdb's copy holds only in-frame clones and misses some; the assay was immunoSEQ multiplex PCR. The sample records fewer than 45,000 clones, roughly 84% being singletons. The sequence was obtained from a human patient who received a liver transplant. Certain T cells may be donor cells from the graft. V and J are TRBV19 and TRBJ1-5; tentatively, D is TRBD1 (6 bases). The sample was CD4+ T cells from blood, taken 24 months after liver transplant. The CDR3 here is CASTIDTGSYRPQHF. CDR3 DNA sequence: TGTGCCAGTACCATAGATACAGGGTCATATAGGCCCCAGCATTTT.